These T cell receptor beta chains were read from a single sample in a study of T cells expressing NK-cell markers. TCRdb reworked the 5' RACE reads into one entry per CDR3 protein, no DNA. With 130,000 to 150,000 distinct CDR3 sequences in the sample, the ten largest clones hold approximately 12%. Material for sequencing was blood T cells: a sorted CD56 or NKG2C T cell subset, CD4+ or CD8+ T cells, or bulk PBMC T cells (not recorded which). The receptor source for this set is a man between 18 and 29 years old in good health. Each CDR3 is given with its conserved first and last residue.

V gene	J gene	CDR3 length	CDR3 protein
TRBV7-9	TRBJ1-4	15	CAASDNPGSREKLFF
TRBV16	TRBJ2-7	17	CASSQSGGLGEPYEQYF
TRBV29-1	TRBJ2-1	13	CSARGPLRNEQFF
TRBV11-2	TRBJ2-3	18	CASSLVSTYDRDTDTQYF
TRBV19	TRBJ2-2	17	CASVGTFMTANTGELFF
TRBV11-2	TRBJ1-1	18	CASSLWGPGQGLFTEAFF
TRBV6-5	TRBJ1-5	14	CASSYGQNNQPQHF
TRBV20-1	TRBJ2-3	16	CSARPIAEPVIDTQYF
TRBV14	TRBJ2-2	15	CASSQVKWNTGELFF
TRBV19	TRBJ2-3	15	CASSAVAGATDTQYF
TRBV7-9	TRBJ2-7	13	CASSLLESYEQYF